The sequence of this T cell receptor (beta chain) was determined in a study of regulatory T cells in long-lasting Graves disease. Study-wide results and caveats: Gene preferences differed: TRBV28, TRBJ1-2, TRBJ2-5 in persistent cases. Since the sample size was small, accuracy may have been reduced.

With iRepertoire HTBI primers and Arm-PCR of CDR3 regions, TCR beta libraries were built. Each CDR3 protein is one row after TCRdb ran MiXCR on the multiplex PCR reads. The table has hundreds of thousands of distinct CDR3 sequences, 20% to 25% seen once; the top ten hold less than 25%. As for time point: persistent/refractory GD, antithyroid drugs over 5 years with positive TRAb. RNA isolated from PBMCs was used to make the TCR library. The CDR3 spans 14 residues. Per the germline V gene, CDR1 is MGHRA and CDR2 is YSYEKL. Trimming cost V 0 bases and J 3 bases, with 9 bases left between them. Worth noting for this clonotype: The antigen remains unidentified.

This TCR was recovered from a female donor with Graves disease. The V gene is TRBV4-1, the J gene TRBJ2-7; D uncertain. Here the sequenced sample was peripheral blood mononuclear cells (PBMCs), taken when the disease was refractory, from a patient treated with antithyroid drugs. The CDR3 here is CASSQEGRSYEQYF. The CDR3 DNA reads TGCGCCAGCAGCCAAGAAGGCAGAAGCTACGAGCAGTACTTC.